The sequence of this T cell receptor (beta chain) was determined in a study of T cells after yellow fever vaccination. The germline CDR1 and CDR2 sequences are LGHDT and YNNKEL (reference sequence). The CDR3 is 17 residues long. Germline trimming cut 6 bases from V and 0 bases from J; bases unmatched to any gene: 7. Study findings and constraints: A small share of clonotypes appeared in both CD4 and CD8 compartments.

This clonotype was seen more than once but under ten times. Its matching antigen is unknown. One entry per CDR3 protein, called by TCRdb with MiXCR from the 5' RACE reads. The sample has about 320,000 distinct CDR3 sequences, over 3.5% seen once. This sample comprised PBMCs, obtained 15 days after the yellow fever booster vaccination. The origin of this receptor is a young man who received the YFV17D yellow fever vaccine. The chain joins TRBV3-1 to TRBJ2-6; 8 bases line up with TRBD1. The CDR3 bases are TGTGCCAGCAGATCCGGGACAGGAACCTCTGGGGCCAACGTCCTGACTTTC. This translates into CASRSGTGTSGANVLTF.